The source of this T cell receptor (beta chain) is a study of blood T cell repertoires in COVID-19. At the level of the study: Acute and convalescent COVID-19 samples came from the United States, Italy and Spain. The analysed material was cDNA or gDNA that came from T cells, B-cell-depleted T cells, or PBMCs.

Original methodology: Amplification from reference gene primers served as the basis for estimated nucleated cell counts. Sequencing was performed with immunoSEQ multiplex PCR; in TCRdb, only in-frame clones are kept and a portion is missing. V and J calls and clone size are given by that table; D and trimming were obtained from the DNA. The repertoire holds roughly 170,000 clones, with 75% to 80% as singletons. Germline values: CDR1 MDHEN, CDR2 SYDVKM. Trimming took 2 bases from V and 6 from J; bases not matched to a gene: 12. CDR3 length: 17 amino acids. The chain joins TRBV28 to TRBJ2-7; TRBD2 matches at 11 bases. The clonotype comes from a woman in her seventies with acute or convalescent COVID-19. Sequenced input: peripheral blood. In nucleotides, the CDR3 is TGTGCCAGCAGTTTAGGCCGAAATAGCGGGAGGGCCCCCGAGCAGTACTTC. Translating it yields CASSLGRNSGRAPEQYF. The full variable domain, in which reference TRBV28 and TRBJ2-7 provide the parts outside the CDR3, is DVKVTQSSRYLVKRTGEKVFLECVQDMDHENMFWYRQDPGLGLRLIYFSYDVKMKEKGDIPEGYSVSREKKERFSLILESASTNQTSMYLCASSLGRNSGRAPEQYFGPGTRLTVT.